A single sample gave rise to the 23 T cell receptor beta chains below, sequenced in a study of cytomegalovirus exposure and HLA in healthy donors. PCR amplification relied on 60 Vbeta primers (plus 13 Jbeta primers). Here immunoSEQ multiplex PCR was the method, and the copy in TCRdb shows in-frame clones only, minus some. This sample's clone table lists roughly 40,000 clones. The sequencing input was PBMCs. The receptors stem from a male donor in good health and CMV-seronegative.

This CDR3 is CASSPTALVYTF. The CDR3, as DNA: TGTGCCAGTAGTCCGACTGCCTTAGTCTACACCTTC. The V call is TRBV19, the J call TRBJ1-2; D unclear. The CDR3 loop spans 12 amino acids. Looked up from germline, CDR1 is LNHDA and CDR2 is SQIVND (reference sequence). The V gene lost 5 bases and the J gene lost 10 bases, with 14 bases spanning the gap.

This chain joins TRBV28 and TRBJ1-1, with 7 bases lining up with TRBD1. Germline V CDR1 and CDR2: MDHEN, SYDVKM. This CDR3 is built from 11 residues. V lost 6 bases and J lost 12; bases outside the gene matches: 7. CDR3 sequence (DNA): TGTGCCAGCAGCTACCGGGACAGAACTTTCTTT. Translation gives CASSYRDRTFF.

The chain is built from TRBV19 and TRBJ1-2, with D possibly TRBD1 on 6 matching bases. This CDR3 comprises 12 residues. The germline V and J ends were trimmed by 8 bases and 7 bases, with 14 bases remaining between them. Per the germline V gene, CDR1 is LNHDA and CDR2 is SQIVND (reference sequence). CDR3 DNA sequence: TGTGCCAGTGGTCGGACAGCTGCTGGCTACACCTTC. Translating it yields CASGRTAAGYTF.

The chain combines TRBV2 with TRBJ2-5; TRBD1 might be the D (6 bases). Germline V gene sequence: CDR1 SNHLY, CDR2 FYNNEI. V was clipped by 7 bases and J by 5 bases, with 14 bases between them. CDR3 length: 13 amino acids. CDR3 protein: CASNQQGRETQYF. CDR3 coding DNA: TGTGCCAGCAACCAACAGGGAAGGGAGACCCAGTACTTC.

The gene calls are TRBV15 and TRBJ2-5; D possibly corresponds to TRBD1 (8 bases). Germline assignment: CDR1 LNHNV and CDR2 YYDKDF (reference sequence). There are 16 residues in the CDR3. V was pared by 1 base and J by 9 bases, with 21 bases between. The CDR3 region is CATSRGQDRVGRAQYF. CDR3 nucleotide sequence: TGTGCCACCAGCAGAGGTCAGGACAGGGTGGGGAGGGCCCAGTACTTC.

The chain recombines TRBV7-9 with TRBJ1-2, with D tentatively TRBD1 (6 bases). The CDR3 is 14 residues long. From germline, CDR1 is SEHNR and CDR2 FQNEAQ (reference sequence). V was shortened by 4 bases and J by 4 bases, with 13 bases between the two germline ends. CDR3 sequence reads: CASSSRGGGYGYTF. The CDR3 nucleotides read TGTGCCAGCAGCTCTAGGGGAGGGGGCTATGGCTACACCTTC. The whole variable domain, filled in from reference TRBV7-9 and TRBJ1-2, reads DTGVSQNPRHKITKRGQNVTFRCDPISEHNRLYWYRQTLGQGPEFLTYFQNEAQLEKSRLLSDRFSAERPKGSFSTLEIQRTEQGDSAMYLCASSSRGGGYGYTFGSGTRLTVV.

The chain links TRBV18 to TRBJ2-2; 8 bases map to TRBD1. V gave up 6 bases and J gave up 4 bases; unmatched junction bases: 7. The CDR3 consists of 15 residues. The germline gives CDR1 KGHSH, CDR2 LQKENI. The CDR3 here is CASSRGQGGTGELFF. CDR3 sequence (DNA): TGTGCCAGCTCCCGCGGACAGGGTGGCACCGGGGAGCTGTTTTTT.

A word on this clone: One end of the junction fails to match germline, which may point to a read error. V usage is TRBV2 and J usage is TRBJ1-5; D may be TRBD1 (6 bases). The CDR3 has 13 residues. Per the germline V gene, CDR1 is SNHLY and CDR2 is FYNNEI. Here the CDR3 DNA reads TGTGCCAGCATGCCCAGGGGCAATCAGCTCCAGCATTTT. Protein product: CASMPRGNQLQHF.

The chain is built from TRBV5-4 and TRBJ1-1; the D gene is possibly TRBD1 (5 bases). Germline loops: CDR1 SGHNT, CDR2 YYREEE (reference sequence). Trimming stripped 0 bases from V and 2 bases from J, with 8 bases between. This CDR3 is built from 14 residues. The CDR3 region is CASSLGQINTEAFF. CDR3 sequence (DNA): TGTGCCAGCAGCTTGGGACAGATAAACACTGAAGCTTTCTTT.

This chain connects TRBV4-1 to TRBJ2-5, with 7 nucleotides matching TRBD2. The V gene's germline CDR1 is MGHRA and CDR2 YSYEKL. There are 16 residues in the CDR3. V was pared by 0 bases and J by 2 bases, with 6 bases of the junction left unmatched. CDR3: CASSQDTGLVQETQYF. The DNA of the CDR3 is TGCGCCAGCAGCCAAGATACAGGACTAGTTCAAGAGACCCAGTACTTC.

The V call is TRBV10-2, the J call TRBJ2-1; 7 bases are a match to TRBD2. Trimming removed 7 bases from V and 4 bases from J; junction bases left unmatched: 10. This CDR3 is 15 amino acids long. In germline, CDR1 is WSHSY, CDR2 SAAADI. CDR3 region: CASTDKAGRYNEQFF. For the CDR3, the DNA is TGCGCCAGCACCGACAAAGCGGGAAGATACAATGAGCAGTTCTTC.

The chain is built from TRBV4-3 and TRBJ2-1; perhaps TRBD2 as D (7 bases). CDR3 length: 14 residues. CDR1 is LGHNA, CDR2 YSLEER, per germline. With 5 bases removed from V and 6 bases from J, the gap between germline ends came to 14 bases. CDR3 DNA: TGCGCCAGCAGCGCCCAAGGGGGGGGCAATGAGCAGTTCTTC. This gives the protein CASSAQGGGNEQFF.

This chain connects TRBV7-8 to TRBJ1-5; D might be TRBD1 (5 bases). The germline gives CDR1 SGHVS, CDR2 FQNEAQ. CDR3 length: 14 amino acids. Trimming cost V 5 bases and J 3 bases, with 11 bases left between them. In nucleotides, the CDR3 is TGTGCCAGCAGCCTCGGGGGGTACAATCAGCCCCAGCATTTT. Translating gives CASSLGGYNQPQHF.

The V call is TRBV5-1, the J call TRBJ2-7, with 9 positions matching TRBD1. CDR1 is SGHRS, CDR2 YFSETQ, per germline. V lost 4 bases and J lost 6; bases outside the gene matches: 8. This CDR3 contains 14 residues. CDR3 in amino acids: CASSVDRGSFEQYF. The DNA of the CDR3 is TGCGCCAGCAGCGTGGACAGGGGATCATTCGAGCAGTACTTC.

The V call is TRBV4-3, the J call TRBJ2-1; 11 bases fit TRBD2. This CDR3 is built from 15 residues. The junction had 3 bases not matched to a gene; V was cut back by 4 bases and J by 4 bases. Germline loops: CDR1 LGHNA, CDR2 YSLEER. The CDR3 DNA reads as TGCGCCAGCAGCCCCGGACTAGCGGGTTACAATGAGCAGTTCTTC. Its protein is CASSPGLAGYNEQFF.

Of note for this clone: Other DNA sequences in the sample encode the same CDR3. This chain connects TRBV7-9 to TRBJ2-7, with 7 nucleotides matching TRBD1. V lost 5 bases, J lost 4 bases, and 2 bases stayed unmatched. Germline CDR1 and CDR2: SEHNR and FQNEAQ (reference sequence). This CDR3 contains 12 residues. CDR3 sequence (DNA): TGTGCCAGCAGCCCGACAGGGTACGAGCAGTACTTC. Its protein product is CASSPTGYEQYF. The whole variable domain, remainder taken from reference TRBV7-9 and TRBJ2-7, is DTGVSQNPRHKITKRGQNVTFRCDPISEHNRLYWYRQTLGQGPEFLTYFQNEAQLEKSRLLSDRFSAERPKGSFSTLEIQRTEQGDSAMYLCASSPTGYEQYFGPGTRLTVT.

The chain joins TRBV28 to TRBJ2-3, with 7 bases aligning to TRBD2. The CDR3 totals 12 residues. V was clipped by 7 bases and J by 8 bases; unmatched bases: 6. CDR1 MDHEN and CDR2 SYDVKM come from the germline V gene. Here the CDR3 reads CASILTSSTQYF. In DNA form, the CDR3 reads TGTGCCAGCATCCTGACTAGCAGTACGCAGTATTTT.

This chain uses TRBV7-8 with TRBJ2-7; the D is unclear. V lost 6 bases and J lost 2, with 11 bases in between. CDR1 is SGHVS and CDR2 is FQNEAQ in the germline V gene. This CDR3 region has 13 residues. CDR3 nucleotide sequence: TGTGCCAGCAGACCTAGATGGACCTACGAGCAGTACTTC. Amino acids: CASRPRWTYEQYF.

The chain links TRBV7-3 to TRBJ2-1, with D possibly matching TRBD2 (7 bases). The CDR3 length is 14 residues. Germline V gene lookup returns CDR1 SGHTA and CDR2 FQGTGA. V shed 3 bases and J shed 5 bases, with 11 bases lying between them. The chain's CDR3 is CASSLGGRDNEQFF. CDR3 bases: TGTGCCAGCAGCTTGGGGGGGCGGGACAATGAGCAGTTCTTC.

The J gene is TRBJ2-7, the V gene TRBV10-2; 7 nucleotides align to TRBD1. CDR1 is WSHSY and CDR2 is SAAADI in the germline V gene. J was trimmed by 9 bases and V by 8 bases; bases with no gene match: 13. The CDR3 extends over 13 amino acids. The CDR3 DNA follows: TGCGCCAGCGGCTTCCCGGGACAGCCTGGGCAGTACTTC. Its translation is CASGFPGQPGQYF.

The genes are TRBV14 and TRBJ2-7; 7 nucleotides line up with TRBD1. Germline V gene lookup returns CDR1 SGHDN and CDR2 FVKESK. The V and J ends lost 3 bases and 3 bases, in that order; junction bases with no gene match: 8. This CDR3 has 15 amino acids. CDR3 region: CASSQETGKGYEQYF. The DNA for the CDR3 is TGTGCCAGCAGCCAGGAGACAGGGAAGGGCTACGAGCAGTACTTC. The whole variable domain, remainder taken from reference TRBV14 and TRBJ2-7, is EAGVTQFPSHSVIEKGQTVTLRCDPISGHDNLYWYRRVMGKEIKFLLHFVKESKQDESGMPNNRFLAERTGGTYSTLKVQPAELEDSGVYFCASSQETGKGYEQYFGPGTRLTVT.

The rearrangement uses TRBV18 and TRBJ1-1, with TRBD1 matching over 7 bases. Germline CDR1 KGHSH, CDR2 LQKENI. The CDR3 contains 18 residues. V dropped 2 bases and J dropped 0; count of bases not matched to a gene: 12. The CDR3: CASSPISLGQQVNTEAFF. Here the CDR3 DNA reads TGTGCCAGCTCACCAATCAGTCTGGGACAGCAGGTGAACACTGAAGCTTTCTTT.

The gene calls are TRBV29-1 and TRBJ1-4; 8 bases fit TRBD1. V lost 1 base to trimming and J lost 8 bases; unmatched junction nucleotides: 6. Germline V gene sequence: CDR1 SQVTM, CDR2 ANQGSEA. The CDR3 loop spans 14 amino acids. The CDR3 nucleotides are TGCAGCGTTGAAGTGGGACAGGAGGGGGAAAAACTGTTTTTT. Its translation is CSVEVGQEGEKLFF.